Listed here are 16 T cell receptor beta chains from one sample, sequenced in a study of T cells in Graves' hyperthyroidism and ophthalmopathy. The TCR beta CDR3 regions underwent amplification using RNA transcripts as the source. First-round RT-PCR with HTBI primers amplified the TCR CDR3 region. TCRdb re-derived calls from the multiplex PCR reads in MiXCR, one entry per CDR3 protein. Found here are hundreds of thousands of distinct CDR3 sequences, approximately 19% of them singletons; the top ten hold over 15%. Sequences were obtained from blood. Receptor source: a woman aged 50 to 65 with Graves' hyperthyroidism that later progressed to Graves' ophthalmopathy.

The chain combines TRBV4-1 with TRBJ2-1, with TRBD2 identical over 11 bases. Germline V gene sequence: CDR1 MGHRA, CDR2 YSYEKL. V shed 5 bases, J shed 5 bases, and the junction held 8 bases outside the gene matches. The CDR3 runs 16 residues. CDR3 in amino acids: CASSLRTSGSNNEQFF. CDR3 sequence (DNA): TGCGCCAGCAGCTTACGAACTAGCGGGAGCAACAATGAGCAGTTCTTC.

In this sample, this clonotype turned up once. The chain joins TRBV11-2 to TRBJ2-1; no clear D. Germline V gene sequence: CDR1 SGHAT, CDR2 FQNNGV. Trimming cost V 5 bases and J 8 bases, with 16 bases left between them. The CDR3 is 14 residues long. CDR3 sequence reads: CASSQDTARDEQFF. CDR3 coding DNA: TGTGCCAGCAGCCAAGATACAGCTAGGGATGAGCAGTTCTTC.

The chain has TRBV3-1 and TRBJ2-1, with TRBD2 matching 10 bases. Germline V CDR1 and CDR2: LGHDT, YNNKEL (reference sequence). V shed 0 bases and J 4 bases; nucleotides not matched to a gene: 9. The CDR3 is 18 amino acids. Here the CDR3 DNA reads TGTGCCAGCAGCCAAGAACTTGCAGCGGGGGGGCCTTACAATGAGCAGTTCTTC. Translation gives CASSQELAAGGPYNEQFF.

The rearrangement uses TRBV20-1 and TRBJ2-3, with D possibly being TRBD2 (6 bases). Trimming cost V 1 base and J 4 bases, with 21 bases left between them. CDR1 is DFQATT, CDR2 SNEGSKA, per germline (reference sequence). The CDR3 covers 17 residues. The CDR3 spells CSARVKPSAELSDTQYF. The CDR3 coding sequence is TGCAGTGCTAGAGTAAAGCCTAGCGCGGAGTTGTCAGATACGCAGTATTTT.

This clonotype was counted many times. The chain employs TRBV30 and TRBJ1-4; D is perhaps TRBD1 (5 bases). CDR1 and CDR2 (germline): GTSNPN, SVGIG (reference sequence). The CDR3 sequence is 13 residues long. With 6 bases removed from V and 0 bases from J, the gap between germline ends came to 8 bases. This chain's CDR3 is CACPGTTNEKLFF. The CDR3 DNA reads TGTGCCTGCCCAGGGACAACTAATGAAAAACTGTTTTTT.

This clonotype was counted many times. V gene TRBV7-8 combines with J gene TRBJ2-5; D ambiguous. The CDR3 is 13 amino acids. Germline loops: CDR1 SGHVS, CDR2 FQNEAQ. Trimming pared 5 bases from V and 4 bases from J, leaving 11 bases between. CDR3 in amino acids: CASSQTRGETQYF. The DNA for the CDR3 is TGTGCCAGCAGCCAGACGAGAGGAGAGACCCAGTACTTC.

This clonotype was observed at least ten times. The CDR3 region has the DNA TGTGCCACCTCGACAGTGAGCTCCTACAATGAGCAGTTCTTC. This translates into CATSTVSSYNEQFF. This sequence joins TRBV24-1 and TRBJ2-1; D may be TRBD1 (5 bases). This CDR3 contains 14 residues. Trimming pared 9 bases from V and 0 bases from J, leaving 11 bases between. Germline loops: CDR1 KGHDR, CDR2 SFDVKD.

Concerning this clonotype: One end of the junction varies from germline; a read error may be responsible. The chain recombines TRBV2 with TRBJ2-1; D remains ambiguous. The length of the CDR3 is 15 residues. Germline V CDR1 and CDR2: SNHLY, FYNNEI. The CDR3 region is CASSEDLGSYNEQLF. CDR3 DNA sequence: TGTGCCAGCAGTGAAGATCTGGGTTCCTACAATGAGCAGCTCTTC.

This clonotype was counted many times. The chain has TRBV18 and TRBJ1-1, with D maybe TRBD1 (6 bases). Germline CDR1 reads KGHSH; CDR2 reads LQKENI. Between the trimmed V and J ends, which lost 7 bases and 9 bases, there was a span of 21 bases. The CDR3 runs to 14 residues. This CDR3 reads CASLFEPRTAKAFF. CDR3 sequence (DNA): TGTGCCAGCTTGTTCGAGCCCCGGACAGCAAAAGCTTTCTTT.

This clonotype was seen a handful of times. This sequence joins TRBV3-1 and TRBJ1-5; D is unclear. Trimming pared 4 bases from V and 4 bases from J, leaving 14 bases between. The CDR3 sequence is 15 residues long. CDR1 and CDR2 from the germline V gene are LGHDT and YNNKEL (reference sequence). The CDR3 sequence is CASSLVFGPNQPQHF. The CDR3, as DNA: TGTGCCAGCAGCCTAGTCTTTGGGCCTAATCAGCCCCAGCATTTT. The whole variable domain, filled in from reference TRBV3-1 and TRBJ1-5, reads DTAVSQTPKYLVTQMGNDKSIKCEQNLGHDTMYWYKQDSKKFLKIMFSYNNKELIINETVPNRFSPKSPDKAHLNLHINSLELGDSAVYFCASSLVFGPNQPQHFGDGTRLSIL.

This clonotype has ten or more counts. The chain links TRBV12-5 to TRBJ1-5, with TRBD1 matching over 8 bases. Trimming cost V 6 bases and J 4 bases; bases outside gene matches: 8. Germline V gives CDR1 LGHNT, CDR2 FRNRAP. The CDR3 runs to 15 residues. CDR3 residues: CASGTGTGPNQPQHF. CDR3 sequence (DNA): TGTGCTAGTGGGACCGGGACAGGCCCGAATCAGCCCCAGCATTTT. The whole variable domain, filled in from reference TRBV12-5 and TRBJ1-5, reads DARVTQTPRHKVTEMGQEVTMRCQPILGHNTVFWYRQTMMQGLELLAYFRNRAPLDDSGMPKDRFSAEMPDATLATLKIQPSEPRDSAVYFCASGTGTGPNQPQHFGDGTRLSIL.

The sample holds many counts of this clonotype. This chain links TRBV3-1 with TRBJ1-2, with D unclear. Germline-derived CDR1 and CDR2 are LGHDT and YNNKEL (reference sequence). Trimming stripped 1 base from V and 6 bases from J, with 15 bases between. The CDR3 has 15 amino acids. CDR3 loop: CASSQGRPNLNGYTF. In DNA form, the CDR3 reads TGTGCCAGCAGCCAAGGCAGGCCTAACCTTAATGGCTACACCTTC.

In regard to this clonotype: Relative to the germline gene, one junction end is altered; a read error may explain this. V is TRBV7-7 and J is TRBJ2-2, with TRBD1 identical over 10 bases. This CDR3 is 16 amino acids long. Germline V gene sequence: CDR1 SSHAT, CDR2 FNYEAQ (reference sequence). The CDR3 is CASSPTLDRGPGELFF. The CDR3 nucleotides are TGTGCTAGCAGCCCTACCCTAGACAGGGGGCCCGGGGAGCTGTTTTTT.

This clonotype was picked up a small number of times. The chain links TRBV20-1 to TRBJ2-4, with TRBD2 matching over 7 bases. V lost 6 bases to trimming and J lost 1 base; unmatched junction nucleotides: 9. Germline loops: CDR1 DFQATT, CDR2 SNEGSKA (reference sequence). There are 15 residues in the CDR3. CDR3 protein: CSATVDGGAKNIQYF. In nucleotides, the CDR3 is TGCAGTGCCACCGTGGACGGGGGGGCCAAAAACATTCAGTACTTC.

This clonotype was counted only a few times. CDR3 region: CATSDLHHSNQPQHF. DNA of the CDR3: TGTGCCACCAGTGATTTGCACCATAGCAATCAGCCCCAGCATTTT. This chain joins TRBV24-1 and TRBJ1-5; D gene unclear. Germline V gives CDR1 KGHDR, CDR2 SFDVKD. There are 15 residues in the CDR3. The V and J ends lost 0 bases and 0 bases respectively, with 5 bases between them.

This clonotype has ten or more counts. The chain carries TRBV3-1 and TRBJ1-2, with TRBD1 as a possible D gene (5 bases). From germline, CDR1 is LGHDT and CDR2 YNNKEL (reference sequence). V lost 1 base and J 5 bases, leaving 8 bases between the germline ends. This CDR3 spans 13 amino acids. The CDR3 DNA sequence: TGTGCCAGCAGCCAAGTTGGGGGATATGGCTACACCTTC. Its protein is CASSQVGGYGYTF.